These 25 T cell receptor beta chains were sequenced from one sample in a study of T cells in Graves' hyperthyroidism and ophthalmopathy. Authors of the study amplified TCR beta CDR3 regions from RNA transcripts. The TCR CDR3 was amplified in a first-round RT-PCR using the HTBI primer set. MiXCR was run by TCRdb on the multiplex PCR reads, yielding one entry per CDR3 protein. The sample has around 700,000 distinct CDR3 sequences, under 20% seen once; the top ten hold 15% to 20%. Input material: blood. Source of these receptors: a woman aged 45-60 years with Graves' hyperthyroidism that later progressed to Graves' ophthalmopathy.

The chain employs TRBV5-1 and TRBJ1-5, with D possibly being TRBD1 (6 bases). V lost 0 bases and J lost 4, with 14 bases in between. There are 16 residues in the CDR3. The germline gives CDR1 SGHRS, CDR2 YFSETQ. The DNA of the CDR3 is TGCGCCAGCAGCTTGGGGTATCAGGGGATAAATCAGCCCCAGCATTTT. Its translation is CASSLGYQGINQPQHF.

This clonotype was seen a handful of times. The chain carries TRBV2 and TRBJ1-2; 8 bases are shared with TRBD1. From germline, CDR1 is SNHLY and CDR2 FYNNEI. J lost 4 bases, V lost 9 bases, and 4 bases had no gene match. The CDR3 totals 12 residues. The CDR3 reads CARQTGAYGYTF. The CDR3 DNA reads TGTGCCAGGCAGACAGGGGCCTATGGCTACACCTTC.

J is TRBJ1-4 and V is TRBV7-9; the D is unclear. Germline V gene lookup returns CDR1 SEHNR and CDR2 FQNEAQ (reference sequence). Between the trimmed V and J ends, which lost 5 bases and 0 bases, there was a span of 13 bases. The CDR3 consists of 16 residues. For the CDR3, the DNA is TGTGCCAGCAGCATAACAGTCTCTTCAACTAATGAAAAACTGTTTTTT. Residues: CASSITVSSTNEKLFF.

This chain connects TRBV12-5 to TRBJ1-2; 9 bases align to TRBD1. There are 16 residues in the CDR3. The trim removed 0 bases at V and 6 bases at J, leaving 8 bases unmatched. Germline CDR1 LGHNT, CDR2 FRNRAP. The DNA of the CDR3 is TGTGCTAGTGGTTTGGTACAGGGGGCGGTATCTAATGGCTACACCTTC. Translated, it gives CASGLVQGAVSNGYTF.

This clonotype was seen at least ten times. The chain is built from TRBV30 and TRBJ2-3, with 10 positions matching TRBD1. The junction had 13 bases not matched to a gene; V was cut back by 8 bases and J by 5 bases. CDR1 is GTSNPN, CDR2 SVGIG, per germline (reference sequence). The CDR3 contains 15 residues. The CDR3 DNA follows: TGTGCCGAATCCCCGGGACAGGGGACGATAGATACGCAGTATTTT. Its translation: CAESPGQGTIDTQYF.

This clonotype has ten or more counts. The gene calls are TRBV27 and TRBJ1-4, with 7 bases aligning to TRBD1. From germline, CDR1 is MNHEY and CDR2 SMNVEV (reference sequence). This CDR3 is 14 amino acids long. The V gene end was trimmed by 4 bases and the J gene end by 8 bases; junction bases not matched to a gene: 7. CDR3 nucleotides: TGTGCCAGCAGTTCCACAGGGGTTTTGGAAAAACTGTTTTTT. Protein sequence: CASSSTGVLEKLFF.

The sample holds a few counts of this clonotype. The rearrangement links TRBV29-1 to TRBJ2-3; D is uncertain. Germline values: CDR1 SQVTM, CDR2 ANQGSEA. The CDR3 runs 14 residues. Trimming took off 4 bases at V and 2 bases at J, with 13 bases between the two ends. CDR3: CSVVPYLVTDTQYF. In DNA, the CDR3 is TGCAGCGTTGTTCCTTACTTAGTCACAGATACGCAGTATTTT.

This clonotype was seen ten or more times. V usage is TRBV3-1 and J usage is TRBJ1-4; D might be TRBD1 (6 bases). This CDR3 is 14 amino acids long. The germline V gene encodes CDR1 LGHDT and CDR2 YNNKEL (reference sequence). Trimming stripped 3 bases from V and 8 bases from J, with 13 bases between. This CDR3 is CASSHPTGREKLFF. CDR3 sequence (DNA): TGTGCCAGCAGCCACCCGACAGGAAGAGAAAAACTGTTTTTT.

This clonotype was detected ten times or more. J is TRBJ1-3 and V is TRBV11-2; TRBD1 might be the D (6 bases). The CDR3 runs to 14 residues. V was clipped by 5 bases and J by 4 bases, with 12 bases between them. Germline assignment: CDR1 SGHAT and CDR2 FQNNGV. CDR3: CASSPDSVGNTIYF. The CDR3 DNA is TGTGCCAGCAGCCCGGACAGTGTCGGAAACACCATATATTTT.

This chain uses TRBV7-9 with TRBJ2-3; 11 bases are a match to TRBD1. Germline V gives CDR1 SEHNR, CDR2 FQNEAQ (reference sequence). J gave up 1 base and V 6 bases, and 9 bases lay outside the gene matches. This CDR3 is built from 17 residues. This chain's CDR3 is CASRLGDRGFRTDTQYF. CDR3 coding DNA: TGTGCCAGCAGGTTGGGGGACAGGGGGTTTCGCACAGATACGCAGTATTTT.

As for this clonotype: This may be a read error, as it is one base from a much larger clone. The chain joins TRBV18 to TRBJ2-7; 7 bases fit TRBD1. The germline gives CDR1 KGHSH, CDR2 LQKENI. The CDR3 is 13 residues long. CDR3 protein: CASSGTVSYGQYF. CDR3 nucleotides: TGTGCCAGCTCAGGGACAGTCTCCTACGGGCAGTACTTC.

This clonotype was recorded once. The CDR3 DNA reads as TGCAGTGCTAGATCGGATGGGTTTCAGCCCCAGCATTTT. This codes for CSARSDGFQPQHF. The chain has TRBV20-1 and TRBJ1-5; D remains ambiguous. The V gene lost 2 bases and the J gene lost 6 bases, with 11 bases spanning the gap. The CDR3 runs 13 residues. CDR1 is DFQATT and CDR2 is SNEGSKA in the germline V gene (reference sequence).

This chain links TRBV9 with TRBJ2-3, with 8 bases fitting TRBD2. The germline V gene encodes CDR1 SGDLS and CDR2 YYNGEE. V trimming: 0 bases; J trimming: 6 bases; junction bases outside the gene matches: 6. CDR3 length: 15 residues. The CDR3 nucleotides read TGTGCCAGCAGCGTAGGCCGGGGGGGATCGGATACGCAGTATTTT. Translated, it gives CASSVGRGGSDTQYF.

V usage is TRBV12-3 or TRBV12-4 and J usage is TRBJ1-2; TRBD1 matches 7 bases. Trimming removed 4 bases from V and 0 bases from J; junction bases left unmatched: 8. This CDR3 contains 16 residues. CDR3 amino acids: CASSYPGQTANYGYTF. CDR3 sequence (DNA): TGTGCCAGCAGTTACCCGGGACAGACAGCTAACTATGGCTACACCTTC.

This clonotype has just a few counts. The V gene is TRBV4-1, the J gene TRBJ1-1, with D unclear. The CDR3 totals 15 residues. Germline V gene lookup returns CDR1 MGHRA and CDR2 YSYEKL. V lost 3 bases to trimming and J lost 0 bases, with 11 bases between them. The CDR3 sequence is CASSQGWIMNTEAFF. In DNA, the CDR3 is TGCGCCAGCAGCCAGGGTTGGATCATGAACACTGAAGCTTTCTTT.

V is TRBV6-1 and J is TRBJ2-2, with 11 bases lining up with TRBD2. The CDR3 is 16 amino acids. Trimming took 6 bases from V and 0 from J; bases not matched to a gene: 3. Germline CDR1 is MNHNS and CDR2 is SASEGT. For the CDR3, the DNA is TGTGCCAGCAGACCACTAGCGGGGGCGAACACCGGGGAGCTGTTTTTT. Translating gives CASRPLAGANTGELFF.

The table lists this clonotype with a few counts. This sequence joins TRBV2 and TRBJ2-7; TRBD1 aligns across 10 bases. V trimming: 10 bases; J trimming: 7 bases; junction bases outside the gene matches: 13. Germline V lookup: CDR1 SNHLY, CDR2 FYNNEI. The CDR3 runs 14 residues. DNA of the CDR3: TGTGCCATCTTGCTGGAGACAGGGGGCGGGGAGCAGTACTTC. It is translated as CAILLETGGGEQYF.

This clonotype came up a few times. The V call is TRBV27, the J call TRBJ2-6; unclear D gene. CDR3 length: 15 amino acids. The germline V gene encodes CDR1 MNHEY and CDR2 SMNVEV (reference sequence). Trimming took off 4 bases at V and 0 bases at J, with 7 bases between the two ends. CDR3 DNA: TGTGCCAGCAGTTCCCATCGCTCTGGGGCCAACGTCCTGACTTTC. This encodes CASSSHRSGANVLTF.

The V call is TRBV3-1, the J call TRBJ2-1; 12 bases line up with TRBD2. The CDR3 is 16 residues long. The germline V gene encodes CDR1 LGHDT and CDR2 YNNKEL (reference sequence). Trimming took 3 bases from V and 9 from J; bases not matched to a gene: 9. The CDR3 DNA follows: TGTGCCAGCAGCCACCCCCCTAGCGGGGGGGCTCTTGAGCAGTTCTTC. It codes for CASSHPPSGGALEQFF.

This chain uses TRBV12-5 with TRBJ1-3; possible D gene TRBD1, 6 bases. The germline gives CDR1 LGHNT, CDR2 FRNRAP. The CDR3 covers 16 residues. V was pared by 2 bases and J by 4 bases, with 15 bases between. CDR3 DNA sequence: TGTGCTAGTGGTTTGATTCAGGGGCTCCAGGGAAACACCATATATTTT. This translates into CASGLIQGLQGNTIYF.

Many counts were recorded for this clonotype. V usage is TRBV7-9 and J usage is TRBJ2-7; 8 positions agree with TRBD1. Germline trimming cut 4 bases from V and 3 bases from J; bases unmatched to any gene: 2. The CDR3 loop spans 13 amino acids. The germline gives CDR1 SEHNR, CDR2 FQNEAQ (reference sequence). The CDR3, as DNA: TGTGCCAGCAGCTCAACAGGGGGCTACGAGCAGTACTTC. Amino acid sequence: CASSSTGGYEQYF.

The genes are TRBV7-9 and TRBJ1-3; D remains unclear. Trimming left V 0 bases short and J 8 bases short, with 11 bases between. This CDR3 comprises 14 residues. Looked up from germline, CDR1 is SEHNR and CDR2 is FQNEAQ (reference sequence). The CDR3 nucleotides read TGTGCCAGCAGCTTAGCGCCGAGGGTAGACACCATATATTTT. It yields the protein CASSLAPRVDTIYF.

This chain connects TRBV7-2 to TRBJ1-1; a weak D match, TRBD1 (5 bases). The CDR3 runs to 13 residues. Trimming cost V 0 bases and J 8 bases, with 10 bases left between them. From germline, CDR1 is SGHTA and CDR2 FQGNSA. This chain's CDR3 is CASSLAPGDEAFF. As DNA, the CDR3 is TGTGCCAGCAGCTTAGCGCCGGGGGACGAAGCTTTCTTT.

V and J are TRBV6-1 and TRBJ1-6; a possible D gene is TRBD1 (6 bases). Germline CDR1 reads MNHNS; CDR2 reads SASEGT. CDR3 length equals 14 residues. V was shortened by 9 bases and J by 5 bases, with 14 bases between the two germline ends. The CDR3 sequence: CASRGTGDNSPLHF. The CDR3 DNA is TGTGCCAGTAGGGGGACCGGGGATAATTCACCCCTCCACTTT.

This clonotype was detected a few times. The J gene is TRBJ2-7, the V gene TRBV10-3; 15 nucleotides match TRBD2. This CDR3 is 14 amino acids long. CDR1 ENHRY and CDR2 SYGVKD come from the germline V gene. Trimming cost V 4 bases and J 6 bases; bases outside gene matches: 1. CDR3 in amino acids: CAISGTSGGAEQYF. The CDR3 nucleotides are TGTGCCATCAGTGGGACTAGCGGGGGGGCCGAGCAGTACTTC.